The 4 T cell receptor beta chains below all came from one sample that was sequenced in a study of regulatory T cells in long-lasting Graves disease. Building of the TCR beta libraries involved iRepertoire HTBI primers and Arm-PCR of CDR3 regions. Each CDR3 protein gets one entry after TCRdb re-called the multiplex PCR reads with MiXCR. The sample lists over 500,000 distinct CDR3 sequences, about 16% seen once, with 12% in the top ten. Stated time point: newly diagnosed GD, antithyroid drugs for less than 3 months. Extracted RNA from PBMCs served as the source of the TCR library. This sample also belongs to another study, concerning T cells in Graves' hyperthyroidism and ophthalmopathy.

The sample in question was peripheral blood mononuclear cells (PBMCs), obtained at new diagnosis, from a patient treated with antithyroid drugs. The receptors stem from a man between 18 and 29 years old with Graves disease.

The gene calls are TRBV5-4 and TRBJ2-4; 8 nucleotides agree with TRBD2. The germline gives CDR1 SGHNT, CDR2 YYREEE (reference sequence). Trimming took 4 bases from V and 5 from J; bases not matched to a gene: 17. CDR3 length: 18 amino acids. CDR3 residues: CASSPGPGGGPAENIQYF. CDR3 DNA sequence: TGTGCCAGCAGCCCGGGACCGGGCGGGGGGCCCGCCGAAAACATTCAGTACTTC.

This clonotype was recorded at least ten times. CDR3 DNA sequence: TGTGCCACCGGGGGCTTGATGAACACTGAAGCTTTCTTT. This gives the protein CATGGLMNTEAFF. The gene calls are TRBV28 and TRBJ1-1, with D maybe TRBD1 (6 bases). The CDR3 covers 13 residues. Looked up from germline, CDR1 is MDHEN and CDR2 is SYDVKM. The V gene lost 10 bases and the J gene lost 0 bases, with 12 bases spanning the gap.

The CDR3 reads CASSKGLPQDTQYF. In nucleotides, the CDR3 is TGTGCCAGCAGTAAAGGACTACCTCAGGATACGCAGTATTTT. V is TRBV27 and J is TRBJ2-3; D may be TRBD2 (6 bases). The V and J ends lost 5 bases and 6 bases respectively, with 15 bases between them. The CDR3 loop spans 14 amino acids. Looked up from germline, CDR1 is MNHEY and CDR2 is SMNVEV (reference sequence).

The CDR3 here is CASSRTDDSYEQYF. DNA for the CDR3: TGTGCCAGCAGCCGGACGGATGATTCCTACGAGCAGTACTTC. This chain links TRBV7-6 with TRBJ2-7; D not resolved. Germline V lookup: CDR1 SGHVS, CDR2 FNYEAQ. CDR3 length: 14 amino acids. The V end lost 5 bases, the J end lost 1 base, and 12 bases lay between the germline ends.